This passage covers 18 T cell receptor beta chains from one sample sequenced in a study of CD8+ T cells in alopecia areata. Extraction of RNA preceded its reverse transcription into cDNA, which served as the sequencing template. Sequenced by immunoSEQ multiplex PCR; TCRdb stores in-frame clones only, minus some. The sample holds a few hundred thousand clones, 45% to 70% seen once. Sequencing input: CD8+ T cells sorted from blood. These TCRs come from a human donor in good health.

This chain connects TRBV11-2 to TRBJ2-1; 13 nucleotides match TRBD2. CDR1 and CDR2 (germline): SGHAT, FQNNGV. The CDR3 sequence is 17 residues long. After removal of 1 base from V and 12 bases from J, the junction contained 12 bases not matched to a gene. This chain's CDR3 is CASSLGWRLAGGDGQFF. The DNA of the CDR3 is TGTGCCAGCAGCTTAGGCTGGCGACTAGCGGGGGGCGATGGGCAGTTCTTC.

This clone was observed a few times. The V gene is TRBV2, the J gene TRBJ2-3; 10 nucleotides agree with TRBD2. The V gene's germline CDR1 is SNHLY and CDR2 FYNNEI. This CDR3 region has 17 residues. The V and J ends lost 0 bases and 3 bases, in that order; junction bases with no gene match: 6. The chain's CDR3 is CASSEAQASGGTDTQYF. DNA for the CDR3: TGTGCCAGCAGTGAAGCTCAGGCTAGCGGGGGTACAGATACGCAGTATTTT. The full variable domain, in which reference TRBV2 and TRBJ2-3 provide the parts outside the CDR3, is EPEVTQTPSHQVTQMGQEVILRCVPISNHLYFYWYRQILGQKVEFLVSFYNNEISEKSEIFDDQFSVERPDGSNFTLKIRSTKLEDSAMYFCASSEAQASGGTDTQYFGPGTRLTVL.

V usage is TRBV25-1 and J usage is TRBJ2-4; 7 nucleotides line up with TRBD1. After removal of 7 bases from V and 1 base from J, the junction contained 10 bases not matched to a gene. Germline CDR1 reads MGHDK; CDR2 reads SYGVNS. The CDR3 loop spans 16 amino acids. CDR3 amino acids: CASTGQDRGAKNIQYF. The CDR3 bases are TGTGCCAGCACAGGACAGGACCGTGGGGCCAAAAACATTCAGTACTTC.

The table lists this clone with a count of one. The CDR3 reads CASSRSSYEQYF. The CDR3 nucleotides are TGTGCCAGCAGCCGGTCCTCCTACGAGCAGTACTTC. The chain uses TRBV4-2 and TRBJ2-7; D is ambiguous. This CDR3 is built from 12 residues. The germline V gene has CDR1 LGHNA and CDR2 YNFKEQ. V gave up 4 bases and J gave up 0 bases, with 4 bases separating them.

The CDR3 protein is CASSLGVRKPSEYEQYF. Here the CDR3 DNA reads TGTGCCAGCAGCTTAGGGGTAAGGAAACCGTCGGAGTACGAGCAGTACTTC. The chain links TRBV7-2 to TRBJ2-7; D not resolved. Germline V gene lookup returns CDR1 SGHTA and CDR2 FQGNSA. This CDR3 is 17 amino acids long. Trimming took 1 base from V and 4 from J, leaving 20 bases between them.

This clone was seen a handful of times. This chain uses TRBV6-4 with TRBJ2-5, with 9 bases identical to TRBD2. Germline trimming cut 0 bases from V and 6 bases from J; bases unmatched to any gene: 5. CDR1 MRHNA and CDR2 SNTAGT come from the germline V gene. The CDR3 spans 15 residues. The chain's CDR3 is CASSDSDSGGQTQYF. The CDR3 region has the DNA TGTGCCAGCAGTGACTCCGATAGCGGGGGTCAGACCCAGTACTTC.

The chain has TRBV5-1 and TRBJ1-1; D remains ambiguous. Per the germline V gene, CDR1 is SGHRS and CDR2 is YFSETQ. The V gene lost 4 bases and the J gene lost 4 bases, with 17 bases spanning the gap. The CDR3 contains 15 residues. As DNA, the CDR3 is TGCGCCAGCAGCCCATGGAGCGGGTGGCGCACTGAAGCTTTCTTT. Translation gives CASSPWSGWRTEAFF.

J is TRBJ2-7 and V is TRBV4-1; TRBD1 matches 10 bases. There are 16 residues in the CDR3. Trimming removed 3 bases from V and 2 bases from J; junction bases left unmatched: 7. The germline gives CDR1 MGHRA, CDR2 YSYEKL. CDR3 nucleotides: TGCGCCAGCAGCCATAAAGGGACAGGGGAAACCTACGAGCAGTACTTC. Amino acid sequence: CASSHKGTGETYEQYF.

CDR3 amino acids: CASRFVMVAGPDTQYF. The CDR3 bases are TGCGCCAGCAGATTCGTCATGGTAGCGGGGCCAGATACGCAGTATTTT. The chain uses TRBV4-1 and TRBJ2-3; TRBD2 aligns across 8 bases. Trimming removed 6 bases from V and 4 bases from J; junction bases left unmatched: 12. Looked up from germline, CDR1 is MGHRA and CDR2 is YSYEKL. The CDR3 length is 16 residues.

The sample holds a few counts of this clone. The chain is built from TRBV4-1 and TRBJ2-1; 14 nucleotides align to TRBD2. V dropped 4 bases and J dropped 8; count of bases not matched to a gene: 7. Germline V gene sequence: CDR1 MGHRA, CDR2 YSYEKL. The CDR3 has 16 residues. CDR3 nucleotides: TGCGCCAGCAGCCGCCTGACTAGCGGGGGGGCGGATGAGCAGTTCTTC. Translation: CASSRLTSGGADEQFF.

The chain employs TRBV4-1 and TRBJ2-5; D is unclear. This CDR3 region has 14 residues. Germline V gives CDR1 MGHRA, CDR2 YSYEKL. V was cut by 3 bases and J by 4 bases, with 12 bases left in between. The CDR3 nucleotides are TGCGCCAGCAGCCAGGGTGATGCGACAGAGACCCAGTACTTC. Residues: CASSQGDATETQYF.

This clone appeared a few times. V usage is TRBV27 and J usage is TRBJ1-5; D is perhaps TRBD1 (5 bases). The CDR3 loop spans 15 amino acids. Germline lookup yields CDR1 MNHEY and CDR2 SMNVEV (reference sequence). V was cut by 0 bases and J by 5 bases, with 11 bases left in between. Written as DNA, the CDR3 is TGTGCCAGCAGTTTATCGCTGGCGGGGGATCAGCCCCAGCATTTT. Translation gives CASSLSLAGDQPQHF.

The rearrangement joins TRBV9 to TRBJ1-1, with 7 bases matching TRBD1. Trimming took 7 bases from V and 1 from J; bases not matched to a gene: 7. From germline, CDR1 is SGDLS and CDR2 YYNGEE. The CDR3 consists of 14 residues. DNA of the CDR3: TGTGCCAGCTCGACAGGGTTGGGGAACACTGAAGCTTTCTTT. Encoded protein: CASSTGLGNTEAFF.

The CDR3 region is CASSLGGLVRYEQYF. The CDR3 nucleotides read TGTGCCAGCAGCTTAGGGGGCCTGGTGCGGTACGAGCAGTACTTC. This rearrangement joins TRBV7-9 to TRBJ2-7, with a tentative D call TRBD1 (5 bases). V gave up 1 base and J gave up 4 bases, with 14 bases separating them. The CDR3 length is 15 residues. Germline CDR1 is SEHNR and CDR2 is FQNEAQ (reference sequence).

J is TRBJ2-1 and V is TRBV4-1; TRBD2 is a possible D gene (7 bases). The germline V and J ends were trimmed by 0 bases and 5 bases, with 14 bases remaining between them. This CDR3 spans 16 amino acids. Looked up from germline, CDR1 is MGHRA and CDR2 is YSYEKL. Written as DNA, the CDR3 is TGCGCCAGCAGCCAAGATGGGCGGGGGCCAAACAATGAGCAGTTCTTC. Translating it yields CASSQDGRGPNNEQFF.

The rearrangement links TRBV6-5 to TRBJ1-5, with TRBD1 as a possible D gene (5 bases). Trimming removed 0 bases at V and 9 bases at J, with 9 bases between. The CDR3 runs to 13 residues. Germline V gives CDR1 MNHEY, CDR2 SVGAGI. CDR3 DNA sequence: TGTGCCAGCAGTTACTCAGGGGAGAGGCCCCAGCATTTT. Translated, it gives CASSYSGERPQHF.

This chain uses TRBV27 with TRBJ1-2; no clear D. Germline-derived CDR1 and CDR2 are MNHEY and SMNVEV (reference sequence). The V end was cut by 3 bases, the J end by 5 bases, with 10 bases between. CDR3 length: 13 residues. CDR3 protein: CASSFGIRYGYTF. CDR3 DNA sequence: TGTGCCAGCAGTTTCGGGATTCGTTATGGCTACACCTTC.

The CDR3 sequence: CASSLDSSPGELFF. The DNA of the CDR3 is TGTGCCAGCAGCTTAGATTCTTCCCCCGGGGAGCTGTTTTTT. The chain joins TRBV7-7 to TRBJ2-2; unclear D gene. V was cut by 1 base and J by 6 bases, with 9 bases left in between. This CDR3 region has 14 residues. Germline CDR1 and CDR2: SSHAT and FNYEAQ (reference sequence).